Each of the 26 T cell receptor beta chains below was sequenced from the same sample in a study of T cells in Graves' hyperthyroidism and ophthalmopathy (dated by TCRdb to about 2019). To prepare the library, multiplex PCR was applied. The reads were generated on an Illumina HiSeq 2000. TCR beta CDR3 regions were amplified from RNA transcripts. The TCR CDR3 was subjected to a first round of RT-PCR using the HTBI primer set and the Qiagen OneStep RT-PCR kit. Clones were called with MiXCR by TCRdb after fastp trimmed the public reads at Q25, and only in-frame beta chains were retained. Rows merge per CDR3 protein into single entries with the most common DNA and genes. The sample table lists under 400,000 distinct CDR3 sequences, 15% to 17% of them with a count of one. The ten largest make up 25% to 35% of the sample. Sequencing was carried out using blood. Source of these receptors: a woman aged 18-35 years with Graves' hyperthyroidism that later progressed to Graves' ophthalmopathy.

This clonotype has ten or more counts. The rearrangement links TRBV2 to TRBJ2-1; D remains ambiguous. CDR3 size: 11 residues. Germline-derived CDR1 and CDR2 are SNHLY and FYNNEI. The V end lost 5 bases, the J end lost 7 bases, and 6 bases lay between the germline ends. As DNA, the CDR3 is TGTGCCAGCAGTTTGAAGAATGAGCAGTTCTTC. As protein: CASSLKNEQFF.

This clonotype occurred many times. The CDR3 region has the DNA TGTGCCAGCAGCCAACGCCCCGGGACAGGGGCAGTCTACGAGCAGTACTTC. This sequence encodes CASSQRPGTGAVYEQYF. The chain links TRBV3-1 to TRBJ2-7; 10 bases are shared with TRBD1. This CDR3 is built from 17 residues. V was clipped by 2 bases and J by 3 bases; unmatched bases: 10. CDR1 and CDR2 (germline): LGHDT, YNNKEL (reference sequence).

This clonotype was detected many times. This chain connects TRBV28 to TRBJ1-2; 7 bases match TRBD1. V gave up 6 bases and J gave up 4 bases; unmatched junction bases: 5. The CDR3 extends over 13 amino acids. Germline-derived CDR1 and CDR2 are MDHEN and SYDVKM. CDR3 nucleotides: TGTGCCAGCAGCCTAGGGGGCGCCTATGGCTACACCTTC. It specifies CASSLGGAYGYTF.

This clonotype has a count of ten or more. The chain joins TRBV3-1 to TRBJ2-7; D is unresolved. Germline V lookup: CDR1 LGHDT, CDR2 YNNKEL (reference sequence). With 0 bases removed from V and 3 bases from J, the gap between germline ends came to 9 bases. CDR3 size: 14 residues. The CDR3 sequence: CASSQDGDFYEQYF. DNA of the CDR3: TGTGCCAGCAGCCAAGATGGAGACTTCTACGAGCAGTACTTC.

The chain links TRBV6-1 to TRBJ2-1, with D unresolved. Trimming shortened V by 7 bases and J by 1 base, and 14 bases separated the two germline ends. The CDR3 is 15 amino acids. Germline CDR1 reads MNHNS; CDR2 reads SASEGT. CDR3 coding DNA: TGTGCCAGCAAGGTTTTGGCTAGGTCCTACAATGAGCAGTTCTTC. Its protein product is CASKVLARSYNEQFF.

This clonotype was found many times. The J gene is TRBJ1-1, the V gene TRBV11-2, with 9 positions matching TRBD1. This CDR3 contains 17 residues. Germline V lookup: CDR1 SGHAT, CDR2 FQNNGV. V was pared by 1 base and J by 4 bases, with 10 bases of the junction left unmatched. In DNA form, the CDR3 reads TGTGCCAGCAGCTTAGGCGCGGGACAGGGTGCGGGCACTGAAGCTTTCTTT. Translating gives CASSLGAGQGAGTEAFF. Variable domain in full (rest from reference TRBV11-2 and TRBJ1-1): EAGVAQSPRYKIIEKRQSVAFWCNPISGHATLYWYQQILGQGPKLLIQFQNNGVVDDSQLPKDRFSAERLKGVDSTLKIQPAKLEDSAVYLCASSLGAGQGAGTEAFFGQGTRLTVV.

The V gene is TRBV19, the J gene TRBJ2-3; 8 nucleotides agree with TRBD2. J gave up 5 bases and V 5 bases, and 9 bases lay outside the gene matches. The CDR3 loop spans 15 amino acids. Germline CDR1 LNHDA, CDR2 SQIVND (reference sequence). The chain's CDR3 is CASSRPAGDGDTQYF. CDR3 nucleotide sequence: TGTGCCAGTAGTCGTCCAGCGGGAGATGGAGATACGCAGTATTTT.

This clonotype was observed many times. The V and J genes are TRBV6-2 or TRBV6-3 and TRBJ1-1; D gene uncertain. With 0 bases removed from V and 4 bases from J, the gap between germline ends came to 15 bases. The germline V gene has CDR1 MNHEY and CDR2 SVGEGT. This CDR3 is built from 16 residues. The CDR3 DNA sequence: TGTGCCAGCAGTTACTCGAACGGGAAGACCGGCACTGAAGCTTTCTTT. Translated, it gives CASSYSNGKTGTEAFF.

This clonotype was seen repeatedly, ten times or more. V gene TRBV9 combines with J gene TRBJ2-1; D ambiguous. Germline V gene sequence: CDR1 SGDLS, CDR2 YYNGEE. Trimming removed 2 bases at V and 10 bases at J, with 10 bases between. CDR3 length: 12 amino acids. The CDR3 DNA reads TGTGCCAGCAGCGTTGGTCCTCGGGAGCAGTTCTTC. Translated, it gives CASSVGPREQFF.

This clonotype has a count of ten or more. The rearrangement joins TRBV24-1 to TRBJ2-3, with TRBD2 identical over 11 bases. CDR1 and CDR2 (germline): KGHDR, SFDVKD. The CDR3 totals 17 residues. After removal of 1 base from V and 2 bases from J, the junction contained 4 bases not matched to a gene. CDR3 DNA sequence: TGTGCCACCAGTGATTTTACTAGCGGGAGTGTCACAGATACGCAGTATTTT. Translation: CATSDFTSGSVTDTQYF.

This clonotype was seen just once. A junction boundary mismatches the germline segment, possibly from a read error. This chain joins TRBV20-1 and TRBJ2-4; the D gene is possibly TRBD2 (6 bases). Germline lookup yields CDR1 DFQATT and CDR2 SNEGSKA (reference sequence). The CDR3 sequence is 13 residues long. CDR3 coding DNA: TGCAATGCTAGAGGGTCTAGCGCCTTTTTTCAGTACTTC. Protein product: CNARGSSAFFQYF.

This clonotype has a handful of counts. V gene TRBV4-1 combines with J gene TRBJ2-3; 15 nucleotides agree with TRBD2. CDR3 length equals 18 residues. J gave up 5 bases and V 3 bases, and 9 bases lay outside the gene matches. The V gene's germline CDR1 is MGHRA and CDR2 YSYEKL. The CDR3 protein is CASSQGLAGGGVGDTQYF. In nucleotides, the CDR3 is TGCGCCAGCAGCCAGGGACTAGCGGGAGGAGGGGTGGGAGATACGCAGTATTTT.

This clonotype was recorded a few times. CDR3 sequence: CASSQAGQTVGDIQYF. The DNA of the CDR3 is TGTGCCAGCAGCCAAGCGGGCCAGACAGTGGGGGACATTCAGTACTTC. The V and J genes are TRBV3-1 and TRBJ2-4, with D perhaps TRBD1 or TRBD2 (5 bases each). The CDR3 sequence is 16 residues long. Germline loops: CDR1 LGHDT, CDR2 YNNKEL (reference sequence). Trimming stripped 1 base from V and 8 bases from J, with 18 bases between. The variable domain in full, completed from reference TRBV3-1 and TRBJ2-4, reads DTAVSQTPKYLVTQMGNDKSIKCEQNLGHDTMYWYKQDSKKFLKIMFSYNNKELIINETVPNRFSPKSPDKAHLNLHINSLELGDSAVYFCASSQAGQTVGDIQYFGAGTRLSVL.

CDR3 region: CASSGQDSHEQYF. The DNA for the CDR3 is TGTGCCAGCAGTGGGCAGGATTCCCACGAGCAGTACTTC. V gene TRBV12-3 or TRBV12-4 combines with J gene TRBJ2-7; D unresolved. CDR3 length: 13 amino acids. Trimming took off 5 bases at V and 5 bases at J, with 13 bases between the two ends.

The chain is built from TRBV9 and TRBJ1-5, with unresolved D. CDR1 and CDR2 from the germline V gene are SGDLS and YYNGEE. The CDR3 has 12 residues. V gave up 3 bases and J gave up 8 bases, with 9 bases separating them. The DNA for the CDR3 is TGTGCCAGCAGCGGAAGACCTGAGCCCCAGCATTTT. Amino acid sequence: CASSGRPEPQHF.

This clonotype was counted ten times or more. The chain has TRBV7-3 and TRBJ2-7; D gene ambiguous. The CDR3 totals 13 residues. V lost 5 bases and J 1 base, leaving 9 bases between the germline ends. Germline CDR1 SGHTA, CDR2 FQGTGA. CDR3 residues: CASSPDGSYEQYF. The CDR3 DNA reads TGTGCCAGCAGCCCGGACGGGTCCTACGAGCAGTACTTC.

This clonotype was recorded at least ten times. The rearrangement uses TRBV6-2 or TRBV6-3 and TRBJ2-1; tentatively, D is TRBD1 (6 bases). This CDR3 spans 19 amino acids. CDR1 and CDR2 (germline): MNHEY, SVGEGT. Between the trimmed V and J ends, which lost 0 bases and 1 base, there was a span of 19 bases. Here the CDR3 DNA reads TGTGCCAGCAGTTACTCAGGGGACACCAAACCGGGATCCTACAATGAGCAGTTCTTC. Translation gives CASSYSGDTKPGSYNEQFF.

The chain recombines TRBV6-1 with TRBJ2-7; tentative D call: TRBD1 (5 bases). The germline gives CDR1 MNHNS, CDR2 SASEGT. V gave up 1 base and J gave up 2 bases, with 12 bases separating them. The length of the CDR3 is 15 residues. The CDR3 nucleotides are TGTGCCAGCAGTGAAGGGGGTCCAGGGCCCTACGAGCAGTACTTC. Its protein product is CASSEGGPGPYEQYF.

This clonotype was found a few times. The rearrangement uses TRBV9 and TRBJ2-2; 9 bases are shared with TRBD1. V lost 10 bases to trimming and J lost 7 bases; unmatched junction nucleotides: 11. CDR3 size: 14 residues. The germline gives CDR1 SGDLS, CDR2 YYNGEE. Here the CDR3 DNA reads TGTGCCTCACCGCCGAGACAGGGGGGCGGGGAGCTGTTTTTT. The encoded protein is CASPPRQGGGELFF.

This clonotype has at least ten counts. The V call is TRBV11-2, the J call TRBJ1-2; TRBD1 might be the D (6 bases). The CDR3 consists of 13 residues. The germline CDR1 and CDR2 sequences are SGHAT and FQNNGV. V was cut by 7 bases and J by 2 bases, with 11 bases left in between. DNA for the CDR3: TGTGCCAGCAATCAGGGGTTAAACTATGGCTACACCTTC. It encodes CASNQGLNYGYTF.

This chain joins TRBV19 and TRBJ2-2; perhaps TRBD2 as D (6 bases). Trimming pared 8 bases from V and 4 bases from J, leaving 14 bases between. Germline V gene data show CDR1 as LNHDA and CDR2 as SQIVND (reference sequence). The CDR3 runs 14 residues. The CDR3 DNA reads as TGTGCCAGTCAACTCCGGGGAGGCACCGGGGAGCTGTTTTTT. Translating it yields CASQLRGGTGELFF.

The rearrangement links TRBV25-1 to TRBJ2-7; 7 nucleotides align to TRBD2. Losses at the gene ends were 1 base for V and 4 bases for J; bases not matched to a gene: 1. The CDR3 runs 13 residues. The germline CDR1 and CDR2 sequences are MGHDK and SYGVNS. CDR3 residues: CASSEWGGYEQYF. The CDR3, as DNA: TGTGCCAGCAGTGAATGGGGAGGGTACGAGCAGTACTTC.

This clonotype appeared many times. The chain links TRBV27 to TRBJ1-1; 7 positions agree with TRBD1. The V segment lost 0 bases and the J segment 6 bases; nucleotides outside the gene matches: 7. This CDR3 region has 15 residues. CDR1 is MNHEY, CDR2 SMNVEV, per germline (reference sequence). CDR3 protein: CASSLSGHRGPEAFF. The CDR3 DNA reads as TGTGCCAGCAGTTTATCGGGGCACAGGGGACCTGAAGCTTTCTTT.

In its sample, this clonotype was seen many times. J is TRBJ1-3 and V is TRBV6-1; D remains ambiguous. Looked up from germline, CDR1 is MNHNS and CDR2 is SASEGT. This CDR3 spans 15 amino acids. The V gene lost 5 bases and the J gene lost 0 bases, with 11 bases spanning the gap. CDR3 protein: CASSLQWNSGNTIYF. The CDR3 DNA sequence: TGTGCCAGCAGTTTACAATGGAACTCTGGAAACACCATATATTTT.

This clonotype was seen ten or more times. Sequence at one end of the junction differs from germline and may be a read error. The rearrangement uses TRBV4-3 and TRBJ1-1, with TRBD1 matching 7 bases. This CDR3 has 13 amino acids. Germline V CDR1 and CDR2: LGHNA, YSLEER. The CDR3 sequence is CASSQGENTEAFF. CDR3 in DNA: TGTGCCAGTAGTCAGGGGGAGAACACTGAAGCTTTCTTT.

The gene calls are TRBV6-2 or TRBV6-3 and TRBJ2-7; D gene uncertain. V lost 0 bases, J lost 3 bases, and 6 bases lay in between. The germline V gene encodes CDR1 MNHEY and CDR2 SVGEGT. CDR3 size: 13 residues. Here the CDR3 reads CASSYSRFYEQYF. The CDR3 DNA is TGTGCCAGCAGTTACTCGAGATTCTACGAGCAGTACTTC.